This T cell receptor (beta chain) was sequenced in a study of T cell repertoires in cytomegalovirus infection. Study context: CMV infection plus the matching HLA type was flagged by public TCR beta signatures. Study conclusions and caveats: There were HLA-C-restricted CMV-specific TCR beta clonotypes dominating the ex vivo response. Frequencies of public TCR beta families were cumulated, and this identified carriers of CMV plus the relevant HLA.

Germline V CDR1 and CDR2: MNHNS, SASEGT. The ends lost 6 bases at V and 5 bases at J; junction bases unmatched: 5. The CDR3 is made up of 14 amino acids. MiXCR, applied by TCRdb to the reads, yields one record per CDR3 protein. The table has roughly 320,000 distinct CDR3 sequences, roughly a tenth seen once. This clonotype has at least ten counts. Its cognate antigen is unknown. The source material was PBMCs. The sequence was collected from a human donor in good health (CMV status not recorded). Some clones in this sample may be carry-over from other donors' samples. J is TRBJ2-1 and V is TRBV6-1; TRBD1 matches at 9 bases. The CDR3 reads CASRGTGNNNEQFF. The DNA for the CDR3 is TGTGCCAGCAGGGGGACAGGGAACAACAATGAGCAGTTCTTC.